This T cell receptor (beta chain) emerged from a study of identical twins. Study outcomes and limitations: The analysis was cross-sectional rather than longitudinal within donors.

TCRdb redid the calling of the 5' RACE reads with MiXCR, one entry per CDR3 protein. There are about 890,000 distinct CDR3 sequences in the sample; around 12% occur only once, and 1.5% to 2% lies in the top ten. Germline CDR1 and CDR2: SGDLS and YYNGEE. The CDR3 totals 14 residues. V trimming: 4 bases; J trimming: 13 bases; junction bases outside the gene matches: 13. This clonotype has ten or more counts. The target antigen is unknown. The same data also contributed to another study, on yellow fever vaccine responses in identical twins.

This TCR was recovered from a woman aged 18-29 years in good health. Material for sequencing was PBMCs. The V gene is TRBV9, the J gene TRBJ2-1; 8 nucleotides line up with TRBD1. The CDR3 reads CASSPGQGRLEQFF. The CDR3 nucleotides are TGTGCCAGCAGCCCAGGACAGGGCCGGTTGGAACAGTTCTTC.